Listed below are T cell receptor beta chains from one sample, sequenced in a study of beta chain features in type 1 diabetes. Libraries were prepared by immunoSEQ multiplex PCR; TCRdb keeps only in-frame clonotypes and omits some of them. The table lists 70,000 to 90,000 clones, about 32% of them singletons. The specimen was stem cell memory CD4+ T cells from blood. These receptors came from a woman aged 18-29 years in good health. The conserved cysteine and the conserved F or W are not part of the CDR3 here. Each record gives: V gene, CDR3 protein.

V: TRBV5-4; CDR3: ASSLVGTSGGAGETQY
V: TRBV5-6; CDR3: ASSFGAGGLETQY
V: TRBV2; CDR3: ASSGGTVYGYT
V: TRBV30; CDR3: AWSHGTGRNEKLF
V: TRBV5-6; CDR3: ASSLDRGTVNQPQH
V: TRBV2; CDR3: ASSSGTATYEQY
V: TRBV7-9; CDR3: ASSIWREPSYNEQF
V: TRBV29-1; CDR3: SVDSSGGSNTQY
V: TRBV19; CDR3: ASSIQGTDTQY
V: TRBV5-4; CDR3: ASSFGGQKNTEAF
V: TRBV30; CDR3: AWSDGVYADTQY
V: TRBV10-3; CDR3: AIGGGWNNSPLH
V: TRBV7-2; CDR3: ASRLAGGHEQY
V: TRBV4-2; CDR3: ASSQEAPNEQF
V: TRBV7-2; CDR3: ASSPGGSNQPQH
V: TRBV23-1; CDR3: ASSQTLAGGLNNEQF
V: TRBV7-9; CDR3: ASSLGRDYGYT
V: TRBV4-1; CDR3: ASSQARLGGNQPQH
V: TRBV7-2; CDR3: ASSLGQGYNQPQH
V: TRBV10-3; CDR3: ATGQGADGYT
V: TRBV9; CDR3: ASSVALVLGQNEQF
V: TRBV30; CDR3: AWSVGNTEAF
V: TRBV7-2; CDR3: ASSPPSGGAGEQY
V: TRBV9; CDR3: ASSVGGQATEAF
V: TRBV9; CDR3: ASSFALGGDTEAF
V: TRBV5-1; CDR3: ASSLGERIYEQY
V: TRBV5-1; CDR3: ASSREGGAFYGYT
V: TRBV11-3; CDR3: ASSNPGTTSYEQY